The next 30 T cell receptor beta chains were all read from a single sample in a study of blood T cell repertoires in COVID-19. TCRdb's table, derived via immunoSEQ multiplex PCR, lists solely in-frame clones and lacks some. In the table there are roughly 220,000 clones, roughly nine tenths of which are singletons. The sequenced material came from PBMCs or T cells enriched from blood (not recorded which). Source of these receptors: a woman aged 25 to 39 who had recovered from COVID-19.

This chain's CDR3 is CATSDPAGGGVETQYF. For the CDR3, the DNA is TGTGCCACCAGTGACCCGGCGGGGGGGGGCGTGGAGACCCAGTACTTC. The chain joins TRBV24-1 to TRBJ2-5, with 9 bases lining up with TRBD2. CDR1 and CDR2 from the germline V gene are KGHDR and SFDVKD. J lost 5 bases, V lost 4 bases, and 10 bases had no gene match. This CDR3 has 16 residues.

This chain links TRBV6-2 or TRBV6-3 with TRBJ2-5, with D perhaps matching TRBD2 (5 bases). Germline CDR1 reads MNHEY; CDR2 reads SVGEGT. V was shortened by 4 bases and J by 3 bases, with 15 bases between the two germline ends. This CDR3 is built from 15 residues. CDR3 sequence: CASSSWLALEETQYF. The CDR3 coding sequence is TGTGCCAGCAGTTCATGGCTAGCCCTTGAAGAGACCCAGTACTTC.

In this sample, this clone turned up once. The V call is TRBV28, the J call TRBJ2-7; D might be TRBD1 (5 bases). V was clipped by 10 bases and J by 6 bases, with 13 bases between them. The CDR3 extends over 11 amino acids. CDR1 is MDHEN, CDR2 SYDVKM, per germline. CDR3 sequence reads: CATQGRSEQYF. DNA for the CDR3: TGTGCCACCCAGGGCCGGTCCGAGCAGTACTTC.

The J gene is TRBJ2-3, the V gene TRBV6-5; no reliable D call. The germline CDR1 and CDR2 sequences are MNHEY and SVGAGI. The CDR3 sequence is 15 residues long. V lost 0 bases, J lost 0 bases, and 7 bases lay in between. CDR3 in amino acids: CASSYSRISTDTQYF. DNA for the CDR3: TGTGCCAGCAGTTACTCGAGGATTAGCACAGATACGCAGTATTTT.

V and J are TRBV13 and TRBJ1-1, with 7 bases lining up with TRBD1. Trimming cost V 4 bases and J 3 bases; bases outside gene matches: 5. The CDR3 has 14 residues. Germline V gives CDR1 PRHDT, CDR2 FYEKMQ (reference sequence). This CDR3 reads CASSSGTAYTEAFF. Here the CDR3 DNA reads TGTGCCAGCAGCTCCGGGACAGCATACACTGAAGCTTTCTTT.

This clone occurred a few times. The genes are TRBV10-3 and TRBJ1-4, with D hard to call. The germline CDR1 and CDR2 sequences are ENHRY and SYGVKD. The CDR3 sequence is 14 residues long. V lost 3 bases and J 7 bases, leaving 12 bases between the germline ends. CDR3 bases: TGTGCCATCAGTGATTTCGGTAGTACTGAAAAACTGTTTTTT. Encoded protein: CAISDFGSTEKLFF.

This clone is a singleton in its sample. CDR3 region: CASATGQAYNEQFF. As DNA, the CDR3 is TGCGCCAGCGCCACGGGACAGGCCTACAATGAGCAGTTCTTC. This chain links TRBV4-1 with TRBJ2-1; 8 nucleotides agree with TRBD1. Germline assignment: CDR1 MGHRA and CDR2 YSYEKL. This CDR3 region has 14 residues. The V and J ends lost 8 bases and 2 bases, in that order; junction bases with no gene match: 5.

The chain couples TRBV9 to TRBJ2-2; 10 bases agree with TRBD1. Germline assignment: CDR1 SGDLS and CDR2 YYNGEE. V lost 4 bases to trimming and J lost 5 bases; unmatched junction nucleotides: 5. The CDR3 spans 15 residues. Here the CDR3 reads CASSRDRGGTGELFF. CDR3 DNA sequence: TGTGCCAGCAGCCGGGACAGGGGAGGGACCGGGGAGCTGTTTTTT.

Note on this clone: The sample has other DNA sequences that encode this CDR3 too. CDR3 DNA sequence: TGTGCCAGCAGTTACTCGAGATACAGGGGGCTTTACTCACCCCTCCACTTT. Translating gives CASSYSRYRGLYSPLHF. The chain carries TRBV6-2 or TRBV6-3 and TRBJ1-6, with 9 nucleotides matching TRBD1. Germline assignment: CDR1 MNHEY and CDR2 SVGEGT. Unmatched junction bases numbered 10, after V lost 0 bases and J lost 10 bases. The CDR3 extends over 17 amino acids.

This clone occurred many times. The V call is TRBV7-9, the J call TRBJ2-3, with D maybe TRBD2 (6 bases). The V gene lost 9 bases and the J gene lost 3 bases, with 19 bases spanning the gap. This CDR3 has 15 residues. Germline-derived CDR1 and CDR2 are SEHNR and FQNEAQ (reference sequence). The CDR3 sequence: CASNPGVTSTDTQYF. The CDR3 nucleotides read TGTGCCAGTAACCCGGGGGTAACCAGTACAGATACGCAGTATTTT.

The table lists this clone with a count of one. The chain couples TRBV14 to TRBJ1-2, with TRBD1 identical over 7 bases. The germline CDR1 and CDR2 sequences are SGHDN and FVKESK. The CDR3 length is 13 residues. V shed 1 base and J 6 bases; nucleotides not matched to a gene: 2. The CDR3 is CASSQVTGDGYTF. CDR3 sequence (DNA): TGTGCCAGCAGCCAAGTAACAGGGGATGGCTACACCTTC. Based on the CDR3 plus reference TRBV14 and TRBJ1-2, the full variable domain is EAGVTQFPSHSVIEKGQTVTLRCDPISGHDNLYWYRRVMGKEIKFLLHFVKESKQDESGMPNNRFLAERTGGTYSTLKVQPAELEDSGVYFCASSQVTGDGYTFGSGTRLTVV.

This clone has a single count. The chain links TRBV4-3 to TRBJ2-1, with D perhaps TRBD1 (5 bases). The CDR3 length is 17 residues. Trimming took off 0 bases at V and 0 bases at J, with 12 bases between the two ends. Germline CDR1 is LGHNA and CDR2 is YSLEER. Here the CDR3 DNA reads TGCGCCAGCAGCCAAGATTTAGGGGTCAGCTCCTACAATGAGCAGTTCTTC. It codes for CASSQDLGVSSYNEQFF.

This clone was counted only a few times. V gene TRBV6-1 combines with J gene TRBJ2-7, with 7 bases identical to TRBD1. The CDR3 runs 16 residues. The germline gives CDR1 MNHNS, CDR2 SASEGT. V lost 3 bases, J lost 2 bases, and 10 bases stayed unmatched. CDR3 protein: CASSDPLQGPAYEQYF. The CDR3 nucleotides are TGTGCCAGCAGTGATCCCTTACAGGGGCCGGCCTACGAGCAGTACTTC.

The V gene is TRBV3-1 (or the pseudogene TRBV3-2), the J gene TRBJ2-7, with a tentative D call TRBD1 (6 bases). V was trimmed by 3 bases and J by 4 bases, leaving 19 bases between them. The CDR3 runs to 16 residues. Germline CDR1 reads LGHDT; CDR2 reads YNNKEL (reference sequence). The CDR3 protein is CASSQTGWDREYEQYF. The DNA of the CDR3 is TGTGCCAGCAGCCAGACAGGATGGGACCGGGAATACGAGCAGTACTTC.

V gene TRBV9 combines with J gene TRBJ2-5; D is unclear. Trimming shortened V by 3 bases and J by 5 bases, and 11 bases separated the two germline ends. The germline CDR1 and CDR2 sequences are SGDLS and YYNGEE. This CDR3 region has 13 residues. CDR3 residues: CASSESGRETQYF. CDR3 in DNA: TGTGCCAGCAGCGAATCGGGTCGTGAGACCCAGTACTTC.

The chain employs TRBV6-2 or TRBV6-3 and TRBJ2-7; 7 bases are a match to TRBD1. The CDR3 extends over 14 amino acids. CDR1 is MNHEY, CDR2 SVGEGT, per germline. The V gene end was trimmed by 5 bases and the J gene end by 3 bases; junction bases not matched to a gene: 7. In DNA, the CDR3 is TGTGCCAGCAGTGCAAGGGACAGCCGCTACGAGCAGTACTTC. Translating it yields CASSARDSRYEQYF.

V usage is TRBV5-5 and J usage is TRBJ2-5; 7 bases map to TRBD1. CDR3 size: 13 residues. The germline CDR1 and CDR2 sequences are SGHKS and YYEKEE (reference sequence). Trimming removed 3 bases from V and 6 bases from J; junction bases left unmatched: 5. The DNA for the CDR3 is TGTGCCAGCAGCTCCCAGGGGGAGAAGACCCAGTACTTC. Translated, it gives CASSSQGEKTQYF.

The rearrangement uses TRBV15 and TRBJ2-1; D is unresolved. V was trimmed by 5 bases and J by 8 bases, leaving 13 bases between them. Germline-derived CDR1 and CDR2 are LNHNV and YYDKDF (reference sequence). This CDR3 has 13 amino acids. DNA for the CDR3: TGTGCCACCAGCCTCCCTAGAATCCATGAGCAGTTCTTC. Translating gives CATSLPRIHEQFF.

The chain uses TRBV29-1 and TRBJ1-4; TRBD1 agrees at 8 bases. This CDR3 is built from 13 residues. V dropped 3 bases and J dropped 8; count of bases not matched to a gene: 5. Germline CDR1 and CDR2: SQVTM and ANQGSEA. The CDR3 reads CSVESDRDEKLFF. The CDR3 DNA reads TGCAGCGTTGAGTCGGACAGGGACGAAAAACTGTTTTTT.

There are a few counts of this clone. CDR3 nucleotide sequence: TGCGCCAGCAGCCAAGTCGGTACCGTCAGGGACACTGAAGCTTTCTTT. Protein: CASSQVGTVRDTEAFF. The chain employs TRBV4-1 and TRBJ1-1; the D gene is possibly TRBD1 (5 bases). The V gene's germline CDR1 is MGHRA and CDR2 YSYEKL. V was shortened by 1 base and J by 3 bases, with 15 bases between the two germline ends. The length of the CDR3 is 16 residues.

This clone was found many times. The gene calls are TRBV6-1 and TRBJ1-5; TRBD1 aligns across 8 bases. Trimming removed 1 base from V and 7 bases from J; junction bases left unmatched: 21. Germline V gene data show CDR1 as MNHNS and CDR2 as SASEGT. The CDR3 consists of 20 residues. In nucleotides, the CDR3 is TGTGCCAGCAGTGAAGAGGGAACCGGGACAGGTGACCTAGGGAGCCAGCCCCAGCATTTT. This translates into CASSEEGTGTGDLGSQPQHF.

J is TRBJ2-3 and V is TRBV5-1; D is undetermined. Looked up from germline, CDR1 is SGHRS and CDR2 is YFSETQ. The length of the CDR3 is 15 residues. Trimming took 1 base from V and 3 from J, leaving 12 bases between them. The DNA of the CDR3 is TGCGCCAGCAGCTTGTGGTCCGACTCGACAGATACGCAGTATTTT. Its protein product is CASSLWSDSTDTQYF.

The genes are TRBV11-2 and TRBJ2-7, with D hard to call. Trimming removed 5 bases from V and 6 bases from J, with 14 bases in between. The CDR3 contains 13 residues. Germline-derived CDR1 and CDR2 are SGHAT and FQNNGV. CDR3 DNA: TGTGCCAGCAGCCTATACTTGGGCCTCGAGCAGTACTTC. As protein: CASSLYLGLEQYF.

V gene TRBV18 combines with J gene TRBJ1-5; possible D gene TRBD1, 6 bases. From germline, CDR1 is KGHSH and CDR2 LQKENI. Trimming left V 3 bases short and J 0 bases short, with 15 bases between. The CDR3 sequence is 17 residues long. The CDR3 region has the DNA TGTGCCAGCTCACCGGACTCGGGACAAACTAGCAATCAGCCCCAGCATTTT. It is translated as CASSPDSGQTSNQPQHF.

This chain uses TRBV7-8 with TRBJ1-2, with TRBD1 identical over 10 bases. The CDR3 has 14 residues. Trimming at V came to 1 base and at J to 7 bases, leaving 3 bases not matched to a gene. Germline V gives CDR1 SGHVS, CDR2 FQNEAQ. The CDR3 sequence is CASSLGQGALGYTF. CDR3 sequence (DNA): TGTGCCAGCAGCTTAGGACAGGGGGCGCTTGGCTACACCTTC.

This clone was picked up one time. The CDR3 is CAISEASTGYGYTF. CDR3 nucleotides: TGTGCCATCAGTGAGGCCTCCACAGGGTATGGCTACACCTTC. The chain is built from TRBV10-3 and TRBJ1-2, with D perhaps matching TRBD1 (6 bases). In germline, CDR1 is ENHRY, CDR2 SYGVKD. CDR3 length: 14 amino acids. With 2 bases removed from V and 5 bases from J, the gap between germline ends came to 12 bases.

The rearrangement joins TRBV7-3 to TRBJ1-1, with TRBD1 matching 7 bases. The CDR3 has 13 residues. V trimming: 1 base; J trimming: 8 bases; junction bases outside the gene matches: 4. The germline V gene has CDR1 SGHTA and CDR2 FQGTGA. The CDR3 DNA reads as TGTGCCAGCAGCTTAAATATACAGGGGGAAGCTTTCTTT. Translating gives CASSLNIQGEAFF.

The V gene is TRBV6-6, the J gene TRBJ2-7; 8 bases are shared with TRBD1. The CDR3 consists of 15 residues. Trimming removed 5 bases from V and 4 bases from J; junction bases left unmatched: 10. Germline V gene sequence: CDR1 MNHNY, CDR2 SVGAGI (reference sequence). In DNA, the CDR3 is TGTGCCAGCAGTGACAACAGGGGGAATTATTACGAGCAGTACTTC. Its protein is CASSDNRGNYYEQYF.

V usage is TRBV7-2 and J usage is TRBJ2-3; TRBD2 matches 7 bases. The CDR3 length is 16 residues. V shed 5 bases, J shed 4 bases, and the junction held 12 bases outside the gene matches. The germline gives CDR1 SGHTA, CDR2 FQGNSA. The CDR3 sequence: CASSPQGSGFSDTQYF. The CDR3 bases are TGTGCCAGCAGCCCCCAGGGTAGCGGGTTTTCAGATACGCAGTATTTT.

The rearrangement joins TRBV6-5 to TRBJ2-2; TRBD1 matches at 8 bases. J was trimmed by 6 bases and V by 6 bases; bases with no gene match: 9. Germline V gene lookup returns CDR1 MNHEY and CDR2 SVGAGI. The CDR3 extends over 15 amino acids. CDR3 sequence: CASSLRQGSAGELFF. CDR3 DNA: TGTGCCAGCAGCCTCCGACAGGGGTCGGCCGGGGAGCTGTTTTTT.